Sequencing of this T cell receptor (beta chain) was carried out in a study of Ad26.COV2.S vaccination and SARS-CoV-2 variants. Whole-study context: Once or twice, 56 days apart, Ad26.COV2.S was delivered intramuscularly.

Study findings and constraints: Vaccine recipients and placebo recipients showed similar non-spike TCR breadth. Substantial breadth in spike-specific CD8+ and CD4+ T cell responses was reportedly seen after vaccination. Vaccinated individuals (as opposed to placebo recipients) had higher spike-specific TCR breadth.

Profiling relied on immunoSEQ multiplex PCR, and the TCRdb table lists in-frame clones only, not all of them. The profile covers 300,000 to 500,000 clones, with more than 85% appearing a single time and 3% to 4.5% taken by the ten largest. V shed 2 bases, J shed 5 bases, and the junction held 11 bases outside the gene matches. The germline gives CDR1 SGHVS, CDR2 FQNEAQ. The CDR3 length is 16 residues. The treatment was: about 20 received Ad26.COV2.S at low or high dose, single or two shots; several received placebo; per-sample allocation not given. Repertoires come from day 63 after the first vaccine or placebo injection. Notes on this clone: The antigen remains undetermined.

The rearrangement joins TRBV7-8 to TRBJ2-5; 7 nucleotides agree with TRBD2. Sequenced here: peripheral blood, sampled in a trial of Ad26.COV2.S vaccine versus placebo. This TCR derives from a person aged 18-65 years who received the Ad26.COV2.S COVID-19 vaccine or a placebo. For the CDR3, the DNA is TGTGCCAGCAGCTTACTGGGGACCCCCGGGAGGGAGACCCAGTACTTC. Translating it yields CASSLLGTPGRETQYF.